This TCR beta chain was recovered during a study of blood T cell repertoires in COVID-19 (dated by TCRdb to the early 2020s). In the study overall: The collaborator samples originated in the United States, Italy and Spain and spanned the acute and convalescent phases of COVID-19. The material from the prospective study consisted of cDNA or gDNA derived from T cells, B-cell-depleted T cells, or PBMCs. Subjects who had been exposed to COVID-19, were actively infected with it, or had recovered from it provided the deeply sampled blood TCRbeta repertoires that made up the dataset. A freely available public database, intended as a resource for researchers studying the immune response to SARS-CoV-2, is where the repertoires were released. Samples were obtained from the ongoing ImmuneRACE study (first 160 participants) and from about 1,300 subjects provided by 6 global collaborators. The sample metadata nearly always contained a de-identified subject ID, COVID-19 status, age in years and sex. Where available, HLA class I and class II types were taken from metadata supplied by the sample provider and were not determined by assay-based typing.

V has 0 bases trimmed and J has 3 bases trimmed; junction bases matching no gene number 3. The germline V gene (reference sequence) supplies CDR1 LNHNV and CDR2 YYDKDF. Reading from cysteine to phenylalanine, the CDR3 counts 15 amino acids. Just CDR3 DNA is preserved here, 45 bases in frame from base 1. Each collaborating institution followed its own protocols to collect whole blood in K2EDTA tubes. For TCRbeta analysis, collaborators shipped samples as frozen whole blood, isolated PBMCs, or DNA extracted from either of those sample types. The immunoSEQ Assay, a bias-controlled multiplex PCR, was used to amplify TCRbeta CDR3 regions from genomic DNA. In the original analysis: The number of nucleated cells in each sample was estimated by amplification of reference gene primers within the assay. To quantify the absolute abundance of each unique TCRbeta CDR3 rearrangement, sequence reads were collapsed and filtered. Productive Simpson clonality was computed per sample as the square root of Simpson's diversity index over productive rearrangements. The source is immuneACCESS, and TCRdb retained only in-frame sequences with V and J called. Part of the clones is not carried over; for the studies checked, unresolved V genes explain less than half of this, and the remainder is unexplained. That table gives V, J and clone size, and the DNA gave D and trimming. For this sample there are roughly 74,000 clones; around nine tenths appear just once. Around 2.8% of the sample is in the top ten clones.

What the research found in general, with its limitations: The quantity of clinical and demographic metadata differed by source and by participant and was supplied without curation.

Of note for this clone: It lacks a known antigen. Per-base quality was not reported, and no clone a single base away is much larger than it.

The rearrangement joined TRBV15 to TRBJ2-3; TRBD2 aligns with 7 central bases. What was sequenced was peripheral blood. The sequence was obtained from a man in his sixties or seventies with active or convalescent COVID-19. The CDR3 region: CATSRDRRGTDTQYF. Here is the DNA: TGTGCCACCAGCAGAGATAGGCGGGGGACAGATACGCAGTATTTT.